This is a list of T cell receptor beta chains from one sample in a study of blood T cell repertoires in COVID-19. Sequencing was performed with immunoSEQ multiplex PCR; in TCRdb, only in-frame clones are kept and a portion is missing. The table records tens of thousands of clones, about nine tenths of them present only once. Sequenced input: peripheral blood. The receptor set was obtained from a woman aged 80 or older with acute or convalescent COVID-19. The CDR3 runs from the conserved cysteine through the conserved F or W. A D gene is named only where the DNA matches it firmly. Clone size is not always given. Where it is, it says once, few, many or a class for expanded clones.

V gene	D gene	clone size	J gene	CDR3 protein	CDR3 DNA
TRBV7-2	-	once	TRBJ1-2	CASSPTVNYGYTF	TGTGCCAGCAGCCCCACAGTGAACTATGGCTACACCTTC
TRBV29-1	-	-	TRBJ2-3	CSVGDITDTQYF	TGCAGCGTTGGGGACATCACAGATACGCAGTATTTT
TRBV4-2	-	-	TRBJ1-5	CASSQESGSNQPQHF	TGTGCCAGCAGCCAAGAGTCAGGGAGCAATCAGCCCCAGCATTTT
TRBV10-3	TRBD2	-	TRBJ2-5	CAIRPSGGNQETQYF	TGTGCCATCCGTCCTAGCGGGGGAAACCAAGAGACCCAGTACTTC
TRBV2	-	few	TRBJ1-5	CASSLRGFGQPQHF	TGTGCCAGCAGTTTAAGGGGGTTCGGGCAGCCCCAGCATTTT
TRBV19	-	-	TRBJ2-7	CASSQPGNGEQYF	TGTGCCAGTAGTCAGCCGGGGAACGGCGAGCAGTACTTC
TRBV4-3	-	-	TRBJ1-1	CASSQEGGTTEAFF	TGCGCCAGCAGCCAAGAAGGGGGAACCACTGAAGCTTTCTTT
TRBV7-9	TRBD1	-	TRBJ1-5	CASSLGDSSNQPQHF	TGTGCCAGCAGCTTAGGGGACAGCTCCAATCAGCCCCAGCATTTT
TRBV2	-	-	TRBJ1-3	CASSELGNTIYF	TGTGCCAGCAGTGAGTTAGGAAACACCATATATTTT
TRBV7-9	-	-	TRBJ1-1	CASSLGQREAFF	TGTGCCAGCAGCTTAGGACAGAGAGAAGCTTTCTTT
TRBV2	-	-	TRBJ1-2	CASSMGGGYGYTF	TGTGCCAGCAGTATGGGGGGAGGCTATGGCTACACCTTC
TRBV5-5	-	-	TRBJ2-7	CASSFQAYSYEQYF	TGTGCCAGCAGCTTCCAAGCTTATTCCTACGAGCAGTACTTC
TRBV5-1	TRBD2	-	TRBJ2-3	CASSSSGKREDTQYF	TGCGCCAGCAGCTCATCTGGTAAGCGGGAGGATACGCAGTATTTT
TRBV7-3	TRBD1	-	TRBJ1-1	CASSTTGGAEAFF	TGTGCCAGCAGCACGACAGGGGGTGCTGAAGCTTTCTTT
TRBV30	TRBD1	-	TRBJ1-2	CAWKHRGGYGYTF	TGTGCCTGGAAACACAGGGGTGGCTATGGCTACACCTTC
TRBV28	TRBD2	-	TRBJ2-7	CASSPLPGERGSYEQYF	TGTGCCAGCAGTCCCCTCCCTGGTGAGCGGGGCTCCTACGAGCAGTACTTC
TRBV2	-	-	TRBJ1-5	CASSRGGSNQPQHF	TGTGCCAGCAGCCGAGGGGGTAGCAATCAGCCCCAGCATTTT
TRBV5-4	-	-	TRBJ1-2	CASSVIRGSGYTF	TGTGCCAGCAGCGTCATCAGGGGAAGTGGCTACACCTTC
TRBV9	TRBD1	-	TRBJ1-2	CASSPPSGGLYGYTF	TGTGCCAGCAGCCCCCCCTCAGGGGGCTTATATGGCTACACCTTC
TRBV5-8	TRBD1	once	TRBJ2-2	CASIYRDRGRSVTGELFF	TGTGCCAGCATTTACCGGGACAGGGGGCGTTCGGTCACCGGGGAGCTGTTTTTT
TRBV5-4	TRBD1	-	TRBJ2-5	CASSSRTGGTWETQYF	TGTGCCAGCAGCTCCCGGACAGGGGGCACATGGGAGACCCAGTACTTC
TRBV3-1/TRBV3-2	-	-	TRBJ1-2	CASSPDNVRVVGYTF	TGTGCCAGCAGCCCGGATAATGTCAGGGTCGTAGGCTACACCTTC
TRBV5-8	-	-	TRBJ1-2	CASTLGGIANYGYTF	TGTGCCAGCACCCTTGGGGGCATAGCTAACTATGGCTACACCTTC
TRBV5-4	-	-	TRBJ1-2	CASSLGVGLSYGYTF	TGTGCCAGCAGCTTGGGCGTGGGCCTGAGCTATGGCTACACCTTC
TRBV19	TRBD1	-	TRBJ1-5	CASSMGTGQSLPQHF	TGTGCCAGTAGTATGGGGACAGGTCAATCATTGCCCCAGCATTTT
TRBV15	-	-	TRBJ1-5	CATSRDRVGQPQHF	TGTGCCACCAGCAGAGACAGGGTTGGTCAGCCCCAGCATTTT
TRBV25-1	TRBD1	-	TRBJ1-1	CASSDSYRDRAMNTEAFF	TGTGCCAGCAGTGACTCATACCGGGACAGGGCCATGAACACTGAAGCTTTCTTT
TRBV19	-	-	TRBJ1-1	CASNVRGRAEAFF	TGTGCCAGTAACGTTAGGGGGAGAGCTGAAGCTTTCTTT
TRBV3-1/TRBV3-2	-	-	TRBJ1-2	CASSQKGAPGGYTF	TGTGCCAGCAGCCAGAAGGGCGCCCCGGGGGGCTACACCTTC
TRBV5-1	TRBD2	-	TRBJ2-1	CASSLFAGGPKDEQFF	TGCGCCAGCAGCTTATTTGCGGGAGGGCCCAAGGATGAGCAGTTCTTC
TRBV9	-	once	TRBJ2-5	CASSTGLKGYQETQYF	TGTGCCAGCAGCACAGGACTAAAGGGGTACCAAGAGACCCAGTACTTC
TRBV5-4	TRBD1	-	TRBJ2-3	CASSADRGTITQYF	TGTGCCAGCAGCGCCGACAGGGGAACGATTACGCAGTATTTT
TRBV7-7	TRBD2	-	TRBJ2-3	CASSLGMGLAGAMTDTQYF	TGTGCTAGCAGCTTGGGAATGGGGCTAGCGGGAGCGATGACAGATACGCAGTATTTT
TRBV4-2	TRBD2	once	TRBJ2-3	CASSQVGVSGRALSMTDTQYF	TGTGCCAGCAGCCAAGTAGGCGTTAGCGGGAGGGCCTTGTCAATGACAGATACGCAGTATTTT
TRBV3-1/TRBV3-2	TRBD2	-	TRBJ2-1	CASSLNSGRDNEQFF	TGTGCCAGCAGCCTGAATAGCGGGAGGGACAATGAGCAGTTCTTC
TRBV20-1	-	-	TRBJ2-1	CSARRNNEQFF	TGCAGTGCTAGGCGCAACAATGAGCAGTTCTTC
TRBV19	-	few	TRBJ2-7	CASSMGPLSYEQYF	TGTGCCAGTAGTATGGGCCCTCTCTCCTACGAGCAGTACTTC
TRBV6-2/TRBV6-3	TRBD1	-	TRBJ1-1	CASSTGANTEAFF	TGTGCCAGCAGCACAGGGGCCAACACTGAAGCTTTCTTT
TRBV9	TRBD1	-	TRBJ2-2	CASSVGGTGEITGELFF	TGTGCCAGCAGCGTAGGTGGGACAGGGGAAATCACCGGGGAGCTGTTTTTT
TRBV5-1	-	-	TRBJ1-2	CASSQSTANYGYTF	TGCGCCAGCAGCCAGTCCACAGCTAACTATGGCTACACCTTC
TRBV9	TRBD1	-	TRBJ1-6	CASSTSTGRSPLHF	TGTGCCAGCAGCACATCGACAGGGCGATCACCCCTCCACTTT
TRBV30	TRBD2	-	TRBJ2-3	CACMVAGDADTQYF	TGTGCCTGTATGGTAGCGGGAGACGCAGATACGCAGTATTTT
TRBV5-1	TRBD2	-	TRBJ2-7	CASSSSGWADEQYF	TGCGCCAGCAGCTCTAGCGGGTGGGCCGACGAGCAGTACTTC
TRBV7-8	TRBD1	-	TRBJ1-6	CASSSTGGPSPLHF	TGTGCCAGCAGCTCCACAGGGGGTCCTTCACCCCTCCACTTT
TRBV7-2	-	-	TRBJ2-4	CASSPEKLGAKNIQYF	TGTGCCAGCAGCCCGGAGAAACTGGGAGCCAAAAACATTCAGTACTTC
TRBV6-5	TRBD1	once	TRBJ1-6	CASRVPGQTNSPLHF	TGTGCCAGCAGGGTACCGGGACAGACTAATTCACCCCTCCACTTT
TRBV7-9	TRBD1	-	TRBJ1-2	CASSPSLTDRGWHYGYTF	TGTGCCAGCAGCCCTAGTCTAACCGACAGGGGGTGGCACTATGGCTACACCTTC
TRBV4-3	TRBD2	once	TRBJ2-3	CASSHPGLAGSTDTQYF	TGCGCCAGCAGCCACCCCGGACTAGCGGGGAGCACAGATACGCAGTATTTT
TRBV6-5	TRBD1	once	TRBJ2-7	CASSLTGAEQYF	TGTGCCAGCAGTTTAACAGGGGCAGAGCAGTACTTC
TRBV6-5	-	-	TRBJ1-2	CASSYSFGGVYGYTF	TGTGCCAGCAGTTACTCGTTTGGCGGCGTCTATGGCTACACCTTC
TRBV2	TRBD1	-	TRBJ2-5	CASRRDRGWETQYF	TGTGCCAGCAGGCGGGACAGGGGTTGGGAGACCCAGTACTTC
TRBV7-9	TRBD1	once	TRBJ1-2	CASSRDRDREDGYTF	TGTGCCAGCAGCCGAGACCGGGACAGGGAAGATGGCTACACCTTC
TRBV6-5	-	-	TRBJ1-1	CASSKDSTYEAFF	TGTGCCAGCAGCAAGGACAGTACCTATGAAGCTTTCTTT
TRBV10-3	TRBD1	-	TRBJ1-6	CAIAQQGGRSPLHF	TGTGCCATCGCCCAACAGGGGGGACGGTCACCCCTCCACTTT
TRBV18	-	-	TRBJ1-5	CASSPAGLLEPQHF	TGTGCCAGCTCACCTGCAGGTCTCTTGGAGCCCCAGCATTTT
TRBV24-1	-	-	TRBJ2-3	CATSWGETDTQYF	TGTGCCACCAGTTGGGGGGAGACAGATACGCAGTATTTT
TRBV7-8	-	-	TRBJ1-1	CAIQGGYAEAFF	TGTGCCATCCAGGGAGGGTACGCTGAAGCTTTCTTT